This T cell receptor beta chain was captured by sequencing in a study of T cell changes during pregnancy in multiple sclerosis. The J segment lost 5 bases and the V segment lost 5 bases, leaving 5 bases of the junction unmatched. Germline-derived CDR1 and CDR2 are PRHDT and FYEKMQ (reference sequence). The CDR3 spans 13 residues. TCRdb's table, derived via immunoSEQ multiplex PCR, lists solely in-frame clones and lacks some. Of some 99,000 clones in the sample, around 93% were seen once. The clonotype comes from a female donor with multiple sclerosis, enrolled in a pregnancy study. The sequences come from peripheral blood, collected after pregnancy. The V call is TRBV13, the J call TRBJ1-2; 7 nucleotides agree with TRBD1. The CDR3 region has the DNA TGTGCCAGCAGCAGAGGGACAGATTATGGCTACACCTTC. It specifies CASSRGTDYGYTF.